This T cell receptor (beta chain) was captured in a study of beta chain features in type 1 diabetes. Study-wide context: Age and gender were similar between patients and healthy donors, as were cell yields.

Investigators reverse transcribed all isolated RNA, so they sequenced expressed TCRB transcripts. This table comes from immunoSEQ multiplex PCR, and its TCRdb copy is limited to in-frame clones, with some not included. The sample lists a few hundred thousand clones, around 16% seen once, with roughly 0.08% in the top ten. CDR1 and CDR2 (germline): MNHEY, SVGAGI. The V gene lost 3 bases and the J gene lost 6 bases, with 15 bases spanning the gap. This CDR3 region has 15 residues. Regarding this clone: Antigen unknown.

Study-level results: Small HLA sub-analyses could not settle whether HLA shapes TCRB rearrangement. Among patients with Type 1 diabetes, TCRB CDR3s were moderately but significantly shorter in every one of the four CD4+ subsets.

The TCR was taken from a man between 25 and 39 years old with type 1 diabetes. V and J are TRBV6-5 and TRBJ2-1; D call uncertain. Specimen: naive CD4+ T cells from blood. The chain's CDR3 is CASSYSQRLLNEQFF. In nucleotides, the CDR3 is TGTGCCAGCAGTTATTCGCAAAGGCTTCTCAATGAGCAGTTCTTC.